This TCR beta chain was sequenced during a study of post-analysis software for immune sequencing data. This clonotype has only one observation. Germline-derived CDR1 and CDR2 are SGHDN and FVKESK. There are 17 residues in the CDR3. The germline V and J ends were trimmed by 1 base and 1 base, with 16 bases remaining between them. cDNA libraries of TCR beta carried unique molecular identifiers. Each CDR3 protein is one row after TCRdb ran MiXCR on the PCR reads. The sample lists under 200,000 distinct CDR3 sequences, around 34% seen once, with under 30% in the top ten. The receptor was derived from a girl aged 5 to 17 with multiple sclerosis. Here the sequenced sample was blood, taken after autologous hematopoietic stem cell transplantation. This sequence joins TRBV14 and TRBJ1-1; D gene uncertain. Here the CDR3 DNA reads TGTGCCAGCAGCCAAGTGAGCGGGATGGGGTGGAACACTGAAGCTTTCTTT. Its protein is CASSQVSGMGWNTEAFF.